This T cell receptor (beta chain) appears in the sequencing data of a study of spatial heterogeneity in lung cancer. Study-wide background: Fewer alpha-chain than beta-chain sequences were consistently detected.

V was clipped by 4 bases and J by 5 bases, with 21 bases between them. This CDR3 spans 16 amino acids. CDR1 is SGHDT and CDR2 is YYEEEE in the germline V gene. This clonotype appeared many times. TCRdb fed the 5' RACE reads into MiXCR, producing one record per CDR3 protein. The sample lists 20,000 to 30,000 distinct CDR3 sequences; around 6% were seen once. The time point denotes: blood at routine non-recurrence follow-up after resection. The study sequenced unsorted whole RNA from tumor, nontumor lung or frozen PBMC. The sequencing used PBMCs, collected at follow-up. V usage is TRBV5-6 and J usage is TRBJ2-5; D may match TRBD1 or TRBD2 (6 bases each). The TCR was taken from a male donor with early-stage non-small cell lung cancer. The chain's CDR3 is CASSRRGTTQWETQYF. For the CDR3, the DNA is TGTGCCAGCAGCAGGAGGGGGACGACTCAGTGGGAGACCCAGTACTTC.